Below, 21 T cell receptor beta chains from the same sample are listed, as sequenced in a study of blood T cell repertoires in COVID-19. Assay used: immunoSEQ multiplex PCR; TCRdb lists only in-frame clones, some missing. This repertoire shows just under 350,000 clones, 85% to 90% found once; its top ten account for about 6.7%. Sequencing was carried out using peripheral blood. These receptors came from a woman in her 70s with COVID-19, enrolled during active disease.

V and J are TRBV28 and TRBJ1-2; 7 bases map to TRBD1. The CDR3 spans 12 residues. V lost 8 bases, J lost 4 bases, and 4 bases stayed unmatched. Germline assignment: CDR1 MDHEN and CDR2 SYDVKM. DNA of the CDR3: TGTGCCAGCCAACGGACAGGCTATGGCTACACCTTC. This encodes CASQRTGYGYTF.

The chain has TRBV6-5 and TRBJ1-1; weak D call: TRBD1 (5 bases). The V and J ends lost 4 bases and 0 bases respectively, with 15 bases between them. The CDR3 totals 16 residues. Per germline, CDR1 MNHEY and CDR2 SVGAGI. For the CDR3, the DNA is TGTGCCAGCAGTTTAAGACAGAACTTATTGAACACTGAAGCTTTCTTT. This encodes CASSLRQNLLNTEAFF.

The chain combines TRBV28 with TRBJ1-5; a possible D gene is TRBD1 (6 bases). The CDR3 extends over 16 amino acids. Looked up from germline, CDR1 is MDHEN and CDR2 is SYDVKM. Between the trimmed V and J ends, which lost 6 bases and 5 bases, there was a span of 20 bases. The CDR3 is CASSLPGGRGDQPQHF. Written as DNA, the CDR3 is TGTGCCAGCAGCCTCCCCGGGGGGAGGGGGGATCAGCCCCAGCATTTT.

A note on this clone: An end of the junction does not agree with germline; a read error may underlie this. The rearrangement links TRBV20-1 to TRBJ1-2; the D gene is possibly TRBD1 (6 bases). The CDR3 loop spans 10 amino acids. From germline, CDR1 is DFQATT and CDR2 SNEGSKA (reference sequence). The CDR3 loop reads CSAAQLQGRF. The CDR3 region has the DNA TGCAGTGCTGCCCAGCTTCAGGGGCGCTTC.

This rearrangement joins TRBV28 to TRBJ1-2; 8 bases agree with TRBD1. Germline values: CDR1 MDHEN, CDR2 SYDVKM. V was pared by 1 base and J by 4 bases, with 14 bases of the junction left unmatched. CDR3 length: 18 residues. In DNA, the CDR3 is TGTGCCAGCAGTTTATCGGCAGGGGGCTATCCCAGTGGCTATGGCTACACCTTC. As protein: CASSLSAGGYPSGYGYTF.

This chain links TRBV6-6 with TRBJ2-1, with D perhaps TRBD1 (6 bases). The germline CDR1 and CDR2 sequences are MNHNY and SVGAGI (reference sequence). V was shortened by 0 bases and J by 11 bases, with 14 bases between the two germline ends. The CDR3 runs 14 residues. The CDR3 reads CASSYSPGQSKQFF. As DNA, the CDR3 is TGTGCCAGCAGTTACTCACCGGGACAAAGCAAGCAGTTCTTC.

V is TRBV14 and J is TRBJ1-2; D gene unclear. The CDR3 sequence is 16 residues long. Trimming removed 1 base from V and 0 bases from J, with 12 bases in between. Germline V gives CDR1 SGHDN, CDR2 FVKESK. The CDR3 region has the DNA TGTGCCAGCAGCCAAGTAGCTCAGAGAGCTAACTATGGCTACACCTTC. Amino acid sequence: CASSQVAQRANYGYTF.

DNA for the CDR3: TGTGCCAGCTCACCGGGACTAGCGATAACCGGGGAGCTGTTTTTT. Its protein is CASSPGLAITGELFF. The rearrangement links TRBV18 to TRBJ2-2; 10 bases line up with TRBD2. The length of the CDR3 is 15 residues. Losses at the gene ends were 3 bases for V and 5 bases for J; bases not matched to a gene: 3. CDR1 is KGHSH and CDR2 is LQKENI in the germline V gene. The full variable domain, its missing parts supplied by reference TRBV18 and TRBJ2-2, is NAGVMQNPRHLVRRRGQEARLRCSPMKGHSHVYWYRQLPEEGLKFMVYLQKENIIDESGMPKERFSAEFPKEGPSILRIQQVVRGDSAAYFCASSPGLAITGELFFGEGSRLTVL.

A word on this clone: Other DNA sequences in this sample translate to the same CDR3. The genes are TRBV7-3 and TRBJ2-3; tentative D call: TRBD1 (5 bases). The V gene lost 2 bases and the J gene lost 3 bases, with 6 bases spanning the gap. The CDR3 contains 13 residues. Germline V lookup: CDR1 SGHTA, CDR2 FQGTGA. The CDR3 region is CASSLQGTDTQYF. The DNA for the CDR3 is TGTGCCAGCAGCTTACAGGGAACAGATACGCAGTATTTT.

The chain employs TRBV9 and TRBJ1-2; 8 nucleotides agree with TRBD1. The CDR3 length is 19 residues. V dropped 4 bases and J dropped 5; count of bases not matched to a gene: 22. Germline CDR1 and CDR2: SGDLS and YYNGEE. The DNA for the CDR3 is TGTGCCAGCAGCATTTCCGGCGATCGTCCGGGACAGGCAATTTATGGCTACACCTTC. Translation gives CASSISGDRPGQAIYGYTF.

The V and J genes are TRBV27 and TRBJ2-6, with D tentatively TRBD1 (5 bases). Trimming cost V 4 bases and J 4 bases, with 14 bases left between them. This CDR3 contains 16 residues. Germline-derived CDR1 and CDR2 are MNHEY and SMNVEV (reference sequence). Here the CDR3 DNA reads TGTGCCAGCAGTTCGCCCCTCAGGGAAGGGGCCAACGTCCTGACTTTC. Encoded protein: CASSSPLREGANVLTF.

The V call is TRBV27, the J call TRBJ1-1; the D gene is possibly TRBD1 (6 bases). CDR1 MNHEY and CDR2 SMNVEV come from the germline V gene (reference sequence). The V gene lost 2 bases and the J gene lost 7 bases, with 14 bases spanning the gap. CDR3 length equals 14 residues. CDR3 sequence: CASSLRDKLFEAFF. CDR3 bases: TGTGCCAGCAGTTTACGGGACAAGCTATTTGAAGCTTTCTTT.

The rearrangement uses TRBV3-1 (or the pseudogene TRBV3-2) and TRBJ1-6; perhaps TRBD1 as D (5 bases). Trimming left V 0 bases short and J 10 bases short, with 10 bases between. The germline V gene encodes CDR1 LGHDT and CDR2 YNNKEL (reference sequence). This CDR3 comprises 14 residues. This CDR3 is CASSQDRDGSPLHF. In nucleotides, the CDR3 is TGTGCCAGCAGCCAAGACAGGGATGGGTCACCCCTCCACTTT.

The chain recombines TRBV4-1 with TRBJ1-6, with D possibly TRBD1 on 5 matching bases. The ends were cut back, 0 bases at V and 0 bases at J, with 9 bases in the middle. Germline V gene lookup returns CDR1 MGHRA and CDR2 YSYEKL. This CDR3 region has 17 residues. The CDR3 here is CASSQDGHSSYNSPLHF. CDR3 nucleotide sequence: TGCGCCAGCAGCCAAGATGGACATAGCTCCTATAATTCACCCCTCCACTTT.

This CDR3 is CASSHRLAGGEETQYF. The CDR3 region has the DNA TGCGCCAGCAGCCATCGACTGGCGGGGGGGGAAGAGACCCAGTACTTC. The chain employs TRBV4-1 and TRBJ2-5, with 9 bases matching TRBD2. V was clipped by 3 bases and J by 3 bases; unmatched bases: 8. Germline loops: CDR1 MGHRA, CDR2 YSYEKL. The CDR3 runs 16 residues.

The chain recombines TRBV6-4 with TRBJ1-1, with 9 bases aligning to TRBD1. The CDR3 extends over 15 amino acids. Trimming cost V 0 bases and J 4 bases; bases outside gene matches: 3. Germline V gene lookup returns CDR1 MRHNA and CDR2 SNTAGT. The CDR3 sequence: CASSDSGTGTTEAFF. The CDR3 coding sequence is TGTGCCAGCAGTGACTCTGGGACAGGGACCACTGAAGCTTTCTTT.

The genes are TRBV7-6 and TRBJ2-3, with 9 positions matching TRBD2. V trimming: 5 bases; J trimming: 0 bases; junction bases outside the gene matches: 6. Germline CDR1 is SGHVS and CDR2 is FNYEAQ. The CDR3 spans 16 residues. CDR3 bases: TGTGCCAGCAGCCTCCAGCGGGGGGTTAGCACAGATACGCAGTATTTT. Its protein product is CASSLQRGVSTDTQYF.

The rearrangement joins TRBV28 to TRBJ2-7; TRBD1 might be the D (6 bases). Germline loops: CDR1 MDHEN, CDR2 SYDVKM. CDR3 length equals 16 residues. V was cut by 8 bases and J by 1 base, with 21 bases left in between. As DNA, the CDR3 is TGTGCCAGCGCCAGCCTCACAGGGAGATCATCCTACGAGCAGTACTTC. Translation: CASASLTGRSSYEQYF.

This chain connects TRBV5-1 to TRBJ2-1; weak D call: TRBD2 (5 bases). The length of the CDR3 is 14 residues. With 6 bases removed from V and 12 bases from J, the gap between germline ends came to 22 bases. From germline, CDR1 is SGHRS and CDR2 YFSETQ. CDR3 in amino acids: CASTGGLAGLGQFF. In nucleotides, the CDR3 is TGCGCCAGCACGGGTGGGCTAGCCGGTTTAGGGCAGTTCTTC.

This rearrangement joins TRBV19 to TRBJ1-5, with a possible D match to TRBD1 (5 bases). V was shortened by 3 bases and J by 5 bases, with 26 bases between the two germline ends. The germline V gene encodes CDR1 LNHDA and CDR2 SQIVND (reference sequence). The CDR3 totals 19 residues. The CDR3: CASSMGQPLPLREDQPQHF. CDR3 nucleotide sequence: TGTGCCAGTAGTATGGGGCAGCCTCTACCCCTTAGGGAGGATCAGCCCCAGCATTTT.

V usage is TRBV28 and J usage is TRBJ2-2, with 8 bases aligning to TRBD2. CDR1 is MDHEN, CDR2 SYDVKM, per germline. This CDR3 is 15 amino acids long. J lost 6 bases, V lost 5 bases, and 8 bases had no gene match. The CDR3 bases are TGTGCCAGCAGTAGACCCGGGGGGGGCCCCGGGGAGCTGTTTTTT. Translating gives CASSRPGGGPGELFF. Full variable domain (rest looked up from reference TRBV28 and TRBJ2-2): DVKVTQSSRYLVKRTGEKVFLECVQDMDHENMFWYRQDPGLGLRLIYFSYDVKMKEKGDIPEGYSVSREKKERFSLILESASTNQTSMYLCASSRPGGGPGELFFGEGSRLTVL.